The subject of this entry is one T cell receptor (beta chain). The CDR3 has 17 amino acids. V shed 4 bases, J shed 0 bases, and the junction held 9 bases outside the gene matches. Germline V gene sequence: CDR1 SGHRS, CDR2 YFSETQ. These data are taken from a study of blood T cell repertoires in COVID-19. Study-wide background: There were acute and convalescent COVID-19 samples, and they came from the United States, Italy and Spain.

Under the authors' procedure: Estimation of nucleated cell counts was performed using reference gene primer amplification. Profiling relied on immunoSEQ multiplex PCR, and the TCRdb table lists in-frame clones only, not all of them. V and J calls and clone size come straight from that table; D and trimming were deduced from the DNA. The sample shows more than 350,000 clones, about 90% of them seen only once. This sequence originates from a woman in her twenties or thirties with COVID-19, enrolled during active disease. V gene TRBV5-1 combines with J gene TRBJ1-1; 10 bases map to TRBD1. The source material was peripheral blood. CDR3: CASSPGQGQYMNTEAFF. In nucleotides, the CDR3 is TGCGCCAGCAGCCCGGGACAGGGGCAATACATGAACACTGAAGCTTTCTTT.